One sample yielded the 7 T cell receptor beta chains listed below, sequenced in a study of T cell responses to AZD1222 COVID-19 vaccine. TCRdb's copy holds only in-frame clones and misses some; the assay was immunoSEQ multiplex PCR. This table has about 120,000 clones, about 92% appearing once. Sequences were derived from peripheral blood, sampled on day 0 of AZD1222 vaccination. These TCRs come from an adult in good health.

CDR3 nucleotide sequence: TGTGCCAGCAGTATCGGGACAGGGGCTGGAAACACCATATATTTT. As protein: CASSIGTGAGNTIYF. The J gene is TRBJ1-3, the V gene TRBV27; 10 bases are a match to TRBD1. V lost 5 bases and J lost 2; bases outside the gene matches: 3. Germline V CDR1 and CDR2: MNHEY, SMNVEV (reference sequence). The CDR3 has 15 amino acids.

In its sample, this clone was seen once. The CDR3 DNA reads as TGCGCCAGCAGCTTGGATCCTAGCCTCAGCTCCTACGAGCAGTACTTC. Encoded protein: CASSLDPSLSSYEQYF. J is TRBJ2-7 and V is TRBV5-1; possible D gene TRBD2, 5 bases. Trimming removed 0 bases at V and 0 bases at J, with 13 bases between. Looked up from germline, CDR1 is SGHRS and CDR2 is YFSETQ. The CDR3 is 16 residues long.

The rearrangement joins TRBV29-1 to TRBJ1-3; no firm D call. The CDR3 contains 13 residues. The V end was cut by 6 bases, the J end by 4 bases, with 13 bases between. Germline CDR1 and CDR2: SQVTM and ANQGSEA. The CDR3 reads CSVPSSQGNTIYF. The CDR3 bases are TGCAGCGTGCCCTCTTCCCAAGGAAACACCATATATTTT.

This rearrangement joins TRBV19 to TRBJ1-5; weak D call: TRBD1 (6 bases). This CDR3 is built from 15 residues. The V end was cut by 4 bases, the J end by 2 bases, with 12 bases between. Germline V gene lookup returns CDR1 LNHDA and CDR2 SQIVND (reference sequence). CDR3 amino acids: CASSTGERGNQPQHF. The CDR3 DNA sequence: TGTGCCAGTAGTACAGGGGAGCGGGGCAATCAGCCCCAGCATTTT.

The rearrangement links TRBV4-2 to TRBJ1-6; 8 nucleotides match TRBD1. This CDR3 is 14 amino acids long. J was trimmed by 9 bases and V by 4 bases; bases with no gene match: 5. Germline-derived CDR1 and CDR2 are LGHNA and YNFKEQ. CDR3 sequence reads: CASSLGQGASPLHF. DNA for the CDR3: TGTGCCAGCAGCCTTGGACAGGGCGCTTCACCCCTCCACTTT.

This clone was seen once. This sequence joins TRBV19 and TRBJ2-4, with D possibly TRBD2 on 5 matching bases. The CDR3 is 16 amino acids. The V gene lost 0 bases and the J gene lost 8 bases, with 17 bases spanning the gap. CDR1 is LNHDA and CDR2 is SQIVND in the germline V gene (reference sequence). CDR3 in amino acids: CASSIDIVEGRDIQYF. Here the CDR3 DNA reads TGTGCCAGTAGTATAGATATAGTAGAGGGAAGGGACATTCAGTACTTC.

This clone came up a few times. The same CDR3 is also encoded by other DNA sequences in this sample. The chain couples TRBV6-4 to TRBJ1-5; TRBD1 aligns across 7 bases. Germline CDR1 and CDR2: MRHNA and SNTAGT. The CDR3 is 13 amino acids. Trimming at V came to 6 bases and at J to 3 bases, leaving 2 bases not matched to a gene. For the CDR3, the DNA is TGTGCCAGCAGCGGACAGGCCAATCAGCCCCAGCATTTT. Its protein is CASSGQANQPQHF.